This TCR beta chain is from a study of T cells in Graves' hyperthyroidism and ophthalmopathy. Turning to the study itself: Peripheral blood was obtained at initial diagnosis, preceding any treatment.

Researchers took RNA transcripts and amplified the TCR beta CDR3 regions from them. When the TCR CDR3 underwent first-round RT-PCR, the HTBI primer set was used. TCRdb ran MiXCR on the multiplex PCR reads and lists one entry per CDR3 protein. This sample has more than 50,000 distinct CDR3 sequences, with around 50% found just once. Study-wide results and caveats: Researchers report that a 13 V-J model separated ophthalmopathy from stable hyperthyroidism. For ophthalmopathy, model prediction preceded onset by a median roughly 5.9 months.

The CDR3 spans 14 residues. V lost 6 bases, J lost 7 bases, and 9 bases stayed unmatched. CDR1 SGHNT and CDR2 YYREEE come from the germline V gene (reference sequence). Of note for this clonotype: No antigen is known for it.

Orbital computed tomography, thyroid ultrasound, serum thyroxine and TRAb, and clinical symptoms together informed the diagnoses. This receptor was identified in a woman aged 25-40 years with Graves' ophthalmopathy. Sequenced sample: blood. The chain links TRBV5-4 to TRBJ1-2, with 10 nucleotides matching TRBD1. CDR3 sequence (DNA): TGTGCCAGCACCCCCGGGACAGGGGTCTTTGGCTACACCTTC. This translates into CASTPGTGVFGYTF.